A single sample gave rise to the 9 T cell receptor beta chains below, sequenced in a study of CD8 T cells in Susac syndrome. The RNA, about 0.45 to 1 ug, was put through reverse transcription using random hexamers. TCRdb itself ran the immunoSEQ multiplex PCR reads through MiXCR, one entry per CDR3 protein. This sample has approximately 120,000 distinct CDR3 sequences; about 95% occur once, and the top ten carry more than 0.2%. Sequenced input: CD8+ T cells from PBMCs. The receptor source for this set is a human donor with Susac syndrome.

This chain joins TRBV27 and TRBJ2-3; D might be TRBD2 (5 bases). The germline V and J ends were trimmed by 5 bases and 5 bases, with 14 bases remaining between them. The CDR3 loop spans 14 amino acids. The germline V gene has CDR1 MNHEY and CDR2 SMNVEV (reference sequence). The CDR3 DNA is TGTGCCAGCAGTCCAGCGCTAGCTGGAGATACGCAGTATTTT. Its translation is CASSPALAGDTQYF.

The J gene is TRBJ1-1, the V gene TRBV4-3; unclear D gene. The CDR3 contains 16 residues. Germline V gene sequence: CDR1 LGHNA, CDR2 YSLEER. V lost 3 bases and J 3 bases, leaving 17 bases between the germline ends. DNA of the CDR3: TGCGCCAGCAGCCACAGTCTCGGGGTCTGGGACACTGAAGCTTTCTTT. Residues: CASSHSLGVWDTEAFF.

This rearrangement joins TRBV6-4 to TRBJ1-2; D remains unclear. CDR3 length: 14 amino acids. V was pared by 7 bases and J by 6 bases, with 18 bases between. Germline loops: CDR1 MRHNA, CDR2 SNTAGT. The CDR3 here is CASNPGEGSNGYTF. As DNA, the CDR3 is TGTGCCAGCAACCCGGGTGAAGGGAGCAATGGCTACACCTTC.

The chain uses TRBV9 and TRBJ1-5; D unresolved. Trimming shortened V by 3 bases and J by 5 bases, and 9 bases separated the two germline ends. In germline, CDR1 is SGDLS, CDR2 YYNGEE. The CDR3 extends over 13 amino acids. In nucleotides, the CDR3 is TGTGCCAGCAGCGGCTCGGGGTATCAGCCCCAGCATTTT. Its translation: CASSGSGYQPQHF.

The chain links TRBV12-3 or TRBV12-4 to TRBJ1-2, with no clear D. Trimming left V 5 bases short and J 5 bases short, with 12 bases between. CDR3 length equals 13 residues. In DNA, the CDR3 is TGTGCCAGCAGTCCCTTGATGCTTTATGGCTACACCTTC. Its protein product is CASSPLMLYGYTF.

The chain is built from TRBV28 and TRBJ2-1; 9 nucleotides align to TRBD2. Germline CDR1 MDHEN, CDR2 SYDVKM. With V trimmed by 7 bases and J by 9 bases, 13 bases remained unmatched. The length of the CDR3 is 15 residues. The CDR3 loop is CASTLAGLAGREQFF. The CDR3 region has the DNA TGTGCCAGCACCTTGGCGGGGCTAGCGGGGCGTGAGCAGTTCTTC.

V gene TRBV6-2 or TRBV6-3 combines with J gene TRBJ2-1; 11 bases agree with TRBD2. This CDR3 comprises 15 residues. Trimming took 5 bases from V and 6 from J; bases not matched to a gene: 6. Germline CDR1 MNHEY, CDR2 SVGEGT. For the CDR3, the DNA is TGTGCCAGCAGTGTACTAGCGGGAGAGGGCAATGAGCAGTTCTTC. Encoded protein: CASSVLAGEGNEQFF.

This clonotype was detected once. The V gene is TRBV5-6, the J gene TRBJ1-2; the D is unclear. Per the germline V gene, CDR1 is SGHDT and CDR2 is YYEEEE. This CDR3 is 13 amino acids long. V was clipped by 3 bases and J by 3 bases, with 9 bases between them. CDR3 amino acids: CASSWGRDYGYTF. The CDR3 DNA reads TGTGCCAGCAGCTGGGGTAGGGACTATGGCTACACCTTC.

The V and J genes are TRBV27 and TRBJ2-7; D gene unclear. The CDR3 covers 16 residues. Per the germline V gene, CDR1 is MNHEY and CDR2 is SMNVEV (reference sequence). Trimming removed 4 bases at V and 2 bases at J, with 18 bases between. The CDR3 DNA sequence: TGTGCCAGCAGTTCCAAGGATTCCGGGCAAACCTACGAGCAGTACTTC. Translation gives CASSSKDSGQTYEQYF.